The clone carrying this T cell receptor (beta chain) turned up a few times. The antigen is undetermined. Time point of the sample: patch test 3, about 24 weeks after DPC sensitization. The treatment here: therapeutic diphenylcyclopropenone sensitization with weekly scalp DPC. Non-pregnant alopecia patients aged 18 to 70, suitable for DPC therapy. Between the trimmed V and J ends, which lost 3 bases and 0 bases, there was a span of 10 bases. The CDR3 has 15 amino acids. Germline CDR1 is SGDLS and CDR2 is YYNGEE. This sample was taken from a study of human T cells and chemical hapten exposure. Overall study context: It was small differences in pooled library volume that mainly caused per-sample TCR yields to vary.

Study-wide points: TCRs exceeding a frequency of 1 in 1000 stayed unchanged under DPC sensitization.

TCRdb independently ran MiXCR on the RACE reads; one entry per CDR3 protein. Among about 110,000 distinct CDR3 sequences, under 40% were seen once, and the ten largest hold 2.5% to 3.5%. The sequences come from whole blood, collected in connection with sensitization to the hapten diphenylcyclopropenone (DPC). This sequence was found in a man aged 35-49 years with alopecia areata. Some clones in this sample may be carry-over from other donors' samples. The V gene is TRBV9, the J gene TRBJ1-3, with D possibly TRBD1 on 6 matching bases. CDR3 protein: CASSGTGYSGNTIYF. The CDR3 region has the DNA TGTGCCAGCAGCGGAACAGGGTACTCTGGAAACACCATATATTTT.